This T cell receptor (beta chain) was found in a study of T cell responses to AZD1222 COVID-19 vaccine. Whole-study context: Pooling was applied to second doses at about 4 or about 12 weeks.

Profiled with immunoSEQ multiplex PCR; TCRdb holds only in-frame clones, not every one. The sample contains 150,000 to 200,000 clones, 80% to 95% of which appear only once. V lost 4 bases, J lost 1 base, and 2 bases stayed unmatched. Germline values: CDR1 SGHNT, CDR2 YYREEE (reference sequence). The CDR3 is 15 amino acids. The sequencing used peripheral blood, collected on day 0 of AZD1222 vaccination. This chain links TRBV5-4 with TRBJ2-7; 13 bases are a match to TRBD2. This TCR was recovered from an adult in good health. The CDR3 protein is CASSRGLAGSYEQYF. CDR3 coding DNA: TGTGCCAGCAGCCGGGGACTAGCGGGATCCTACGAGCAGTACTTC.